This TCR beta chain was captured in a study of T cells after yellow fever vaccination. About the study: Those fractions that held only low numbers of cells were prepared using the SMART-Seq v4 Ultra Low Input RNA kit. Study-level points and caveats: Reappearance after the booster was observed for most primary-vaccination clones (roughly 96% CD4, about 85% CD8). Repertoires sorted by FACS could include abundant clonotypes that are contaminants from the bulk population.

This CDR3 has 15 residues. Trimming left V 4 bases short and J 4 bases short, with 13 bases between. A 5'RACE template-switching step, the method used to make TCR cDNA, added a universal primer site and UMIs. TCRdb re-derived calls from the 5' RACE reads in MiXCR, one entry per CDR3 protein. This sample yields around 500,000 distinct CDR3 sequences, of which around a fifth are seen a single time; approximately 16% belongs to the top ten. A note on this clonotype: The antigen is undetermined.

The TCR sequence derives from a man aged 18 to 29 who received the YFV17D yellow fever vaccine. The chain uses TRBV23-1 and TRBJ2-2; TRBD1 might be the D (5 bases). TRBV23-1 is reported as an ORF; its role is uncertain. The input for sequencing was PBMCs, taken about 20 days after the first yellow fever vaccination. The CDR3 protein is CASSRGTGPTGELFF. CDR3 DNA: TGCGCCAGCAGTCGAGGAACAGGACCCACCGGGGAGCTGTTTTTT.